This TCR beta chain was retrieved from a study of OX40 agonist ivuxolimab in advanced cancers. In the study overall: Ivuxolimab, which targeted the costimulatory receptor OX40 (CD134), was an agonistic, fully human IgG2 monoclonal antibody. Patients were allowed to have had prior anti-PD-1, anti-PD-L1 or anti-CTLA-4 therapy, and approximately 40% of the dose-escalation patients had been treated with checkpoint inhibitors. Partial responses were achieved by three dose-escalation patients, of whom one had hepatocellular carcinoma and two had cutaneous melanoma. In the dose-escalation cohort, over 65% of patients were male, and the mean age was roughly 60 years, with a range of roughly 20 to 80. The paper covers the monotherapy dose-escalation part of the phase I ivuxolimab trial, which included N ≈ 50 patients. Intravenous ivuxolimab was administered to patients every 2 weeks at six dose levels: 0.01, 0.1, 0.3, 1.5, 3 and 10 mg/kg. Of the approximately 50 dose-escalation patients, hepatocellular carcinoma was present in around 19, melanoma in around 15, renal cell carcinoma in 9 and head and neck cancer in 9. Peripheral TCRbeta sequencing was intended to test whether TCR sequence diversity was altered and clonal T-cell expansion was caused by ivuxolimab.

Broader findings and caveats from the paper: Low levels of normalized T-cell clonal expansion were also seen in some patients who did not respond. In the 0.1-3.0 mg/kg groups, partial responders were among the patients with the lowest normalized peripheral clonal expansion, particularly in CD8+ T cells. On average, CD8+ T cells showed more expanded clones than CD4+ T cells after ivuxolimab. Clonal expansion of both CD4+ and CD8+ blood T cells was observed from baseline to week 6 at doses 0.1 to 3.0 mg/kg. The antigen specificity of the peripheral T cells that underwent clonal expansion was not determined.

To sequence the TCRbeta CDR3 region, genomic DNA was isolated from the sorted cells. The immunoSEQ Assay was used to sequence the TCRbeta CDR3 regions. TCRdb obtained this table from immuneACCESS and retained in-frame rearrangements with V and J assigned. These tables miss some clones; where compared with another copy, unresolved V genes account for less than half of the shortfall, and the remainder is unexplained. The sample yields about 88,000 clones; 87% were counted once. The ten largest clones take up around 1.5% of the sample. Per the germline V gene, LGHNA is the CDR1 and YSLEER is the CDR2. V is shortened by 0 bases, J by 7 bases, and the region joining them spans 13 bases. There are 14 amino acids in the CDR3, from cysteine to phenylalanine inclusive. Solely the CDR3 DNA is kept, with 42 bases framed from the first base. A note on this clone: This clone's antigen is unknown. No base quality information exists; no much larger clone differs at one position.

Patients with a history of autoimmune disease or receiving systemic immunosuppression were excluded from the trial. Peripheral blood for TCR sequencing was collected from all dose cohorts at baseline, on cycle 4 day 1, and on cycle 7 day 1. The samples were drawn from a first-in-human, open-label, multicenter phase I dose-escalation trial of ivuxolimab. Adults with locally advanced or metastatic melanoma, renal cell, hepatocellular, or head and neck squamous cell carcinoma were enrolled in the trial. Before TCR sequencing, CD4+ T cells and CD8+ T cells were sorted from peripheral blood as separate populations.

The receptor's source is an adult with an advanced solid tumor such as melanoma, head and neck, liver or kidney cancer. This chain is built from TRBV4-3 and TRBJ2-7; a weak D assignment points to TRBD2 (6 bases agree). The sample was CD4+ or CD8+ T cells sorted from blood, taken in a trial of the OX40 agonist ivuxolimab. In nucleotides, the sequence is TGCGCCAGCAGCCAAGATCGCGGGGCAAGGGAGCAGTACTTC. Translated, it reads CASSQDRGAREQYF.